The rows below give T cell receptor beta chains drawn from one sample of a study of T-cell memory formation after mild COVID-19. A single record per CDR3 protein comes from TCRdb applying MiXCR to the 5' RACE reads. The sample contains around 500,000 distinct CDR3 sequences, 15% to 20% of which appear only once. The sequenced material came from PBMCs or a T cell subset sorted from them (not recorded which). Every receptor here comes from an adult woman who had mild COVID-19 (a few samples of this study predate the infection). Cell type and time point are not known. The CDR3 runs from the conserved cysteine through the conserved F or W. A D gene is named only where the DNA matches it firmly. Clone size is given for some rows only: seen once, a few or many times, or a class if the clone is expanded.

j_call: TRBJ2-5
v_call: TRBV21-1
clone_size: few
d_call: -
cdr3_nt: TGTGCCAGCAGCTTACAGGGGGGCCAGGGGGCTCGAGAGACCCAGTACTTC
cdr3_aa: CASSLQGGQGARETQYF

j_call: TRBJ2-7
v_call: TRBV5-5
clone_size: -
d_call: -
cdr3_nt: TGTGCCAGCAACACCCGGACGAGTACGGGGGAGCAGTACTTC
cdr3_aa: CASNTRTSTGEQYF

j_call: TRBJ2-1
v_call: TRBV11-3
clone_size: few
d_call: -
cdr3_nt: TGTGCCAGCAGCGCCCAGAGTTACAATGAGCAGTTCTTC
cdr3_aa: CASSAQSYNEQFF

j_call: TRBJ2-7
v_call: TRBV6-2/TRBV6-3
clone_size: few
d_call: -
cdr3_nt: TGTGCCAGCAGTTATGGGGGCTCCAACGAGCAGTACTTC
cdr3_aa: CASSYGGSNEQYF

j_call: TRBJ2-1
v_call: TRBV6-6
clone_size: few
d_call: -
cdr3_nt: TGTGCCAGCAGTTCAGGGGTCAGGGAGCAGTTCTTC
cdr3_aa: CASSSGVREQFF

j_call: TRBJ2-1
v_call: TRBV7-9
clone_size: few
d_call: -
cdr3_nt: TGTGCCAGCAGCTTAGCCAGCTTGGATACGCGCTCCTACAATGAGCAGTTCTTC
cdr3_aa: CASSLASLDTRSYNEQFF

j_call: TRBJ1-2
v_call: TRBV4-2
clone_size: few
d_call: TRBD1
cdr3_nt: TGTGCCAGCAGCCAAGAGGGGCCAGGGGGTATCTACACCTTC
cdr3_aa: CASSQEGPGGIYTF

j_call: TRBJ2-1
v_call: TRBV7-9
clone_size: -
d_call: TRBD1
cdr3_nt: TGTGCCAGCAGCTCGTTAACAGGGGGTGAGCAGTTCTTC
cdr3_aa: CASSSLTGGEQFF

j_call: TRBJ1-1
v_call: TRBV3-1
clone_size: few
d_call: TRBD1
cdr3_nt: TGTGCCAGCAGCCAAGTTCAGGGGGGTGAAGCTTTCTTT
cdr3_aa: CASSQVQGGEAFF

j_call: TRBJ2-1
v_call: TRBV4-2
clone_size: few
d_call: -
cdr3_nt: TGTGCCAGCAGCCAAGAGCAGGGGGGCAACTACAATGAGCAGTTCTTC
cdr3_aa: CASSQEQGGNYNEQFF

j_call: TRBJ2-7
v_call: TRBV20-1
clone_size: few
d_call: -
cdr3_nt: TGCAGTGCTAGAGAGGGACACCCCTACGAGCAGTACTTC
cdr3_aa: CSAREGHPYEQYF

j_call: TRBJ2-1
v_call: TRBV27
clone_size: -
d_call: -
cdr3_nt: TGTGCCACCTCCGAAGTAGCGCAGTACAATGAGCAGTTCTTC
cdr3_aa: CATSEVAQYNEQFF

j_call: TRBJ1-1
v_call: TRBV20-1
clone_size: -
d_call: -
cdr3_nt: TGCAGTGCACAGAGCGGTGGTTCTGAAGCTTTCTTT
cdr3_aa: CSAQSGGSEAFF

j_call: TRBJ2-7
v_call: TRBV12-3/TRBV12-4
clone_size: many
d_call: TRBD2
cdr3_nt: TGTGCCAGCAGTACTACCCGACTAGCGGGAACTGACGAGCAGTACTTC
cdr3_aa: CASSTTRLAGTDEQYF

j_call: TRBJ2-1
v_call: TRBV4-2
clone_size: -
d_call: -
cdr3_nt: TGTGCCAGCAGCCAAGATTCATGGAGTGAGCAGTTCTTC
cdr3_aa: CASSQDSWSEQFF

j_call: TRBJ1-1
v_call: TRBV19
clone_size: -
d_call: TRBD1
cdr3_nt: TGTGCCAGTAGTCGGACAGGGGGTAGGGGAACTGAAGCTTTCTTT
cdr3_aa: CASSRTGGRGTEAFF

j_call: TRBJ1-4
v_call: TRBV4-1
clone_size: -
d_call: -
cdr3_nt: TGCGCCGTAGGGGATGTGACTAATGAAAAACTGTTTTTT
cdr3_aa: CAVGDVTNEKLFF

j_call: TRBJ2-5
v_call: TRBV12-3/TRBV12-4
clone_size: few
d_call: TRBD1
cdr3_nt: TGTGCCAGCAGTTCGAGGACAGGGGGCCCGGAGACCCAGTACTTC
cdr3_aa: CASSSRTGGPETQYF

j_call: TRBJ1-1
v_call: TRBV27
clone_size: few
d_call: TRBD1
cdr3_nt: TGTGCCAGCAGTTTAATCGGGACAGGGTGGACTGAAGCTTTCTTT
cdr3_aa: CASSLIGTGWTEAFF

j_call: TRBJ2-6
v_call: TRBV6-2/TRBV6-3
clone_size: -
d_call: -
cdr3_nt: TGTGCCAGCAGTCCCTGGGGAACAGGGTCCGGGGCCAACGTCCTGACTTTC
cdr3_aa: CASSPWGTGSGANVLTF

j_call: TRBJ2-7
v_call: TRBV11-2
clone_size: few
d_call: -
cdr3_nt: TGTGCCAGCAGCTCAGTCCGGGACACCACCTACGAGCAGTACTTC
cdr3_aa: CASSSVRDTTYEQYF

j_call: TRBJ1-5
v_call: TRBV20-1
clone_size: -
d_call: TRBD1
cdr3_nt: TGCAGTGCTACGGACAGGGGGGGGCAGCCCCAGCATTTT
cdr3_aa: CSATDRGGQPQHF

j_call: TRBJ1-5
v_call: TRBV19
clone_size: -
d_call: -
cdr3_nt: TGTGCCAGTAGTATCAGACCAGGTTCGAATTCCAATCAGCCCCAGCATTTT
cdr3_aa: CASSIRPGSNSNQPQHF

j_call: TRBJ1-1
v_call: TRBV12-3/TRBV12-4
clone_size: few
d_call: TRBD1
cdr3_nt: TGTGCCAGCATCAGGGGGGATAACACTGAAGCTTTCTTT
cdr3_aa: CASIRGDNTEAFF

j_call: TRBJ2-7
v_call: TRBV18
clone_size: -
d_call: TRBD2
cdr3_nt: TGTGCCAGCTCACCCAGACTAGCGGGAGGGGACGAGCAGTACTTC
cdr3_aa: CASSPRLAGGDEQYF

j_call: TRBJ2-5
v_call: TRBV5-1
clone_size: few
d_call: TRBD1
cdr3_nt: TGCGCCAGCAGCGACGGACAGGGGAAGACCCAGTACTTC
cdr3_aa: CASSDGQGKTQYF

j_call: TRBJ1-3
v_call: TRBV5-1
clone_size: -
d_call: -
cdr3_nt: TGCGCCAGCAGCTTGTACGGAAACACCATATATTTT
cdr3_aa: CASSLYGNTIYF

j_call: TRBJ1-5
v_call: TRBV6-1
clone_size: -
d_call: -
cdr3_nt: TGTGCCAGCCGCCAATCTACAGGGAATAGCAATCAGCCCCAGCATTTT
cdr3_aa: CASRQSTGNSNQPQHF

j_call: TRBJ2-7
v_call: TRBV3-1
clone_size: medium-sized
d_call: -
cdr3_nt: TGTGCCAGCAGTGTCGGGTTTACAGGGCCCTACGAGCAGTACTTC
cdr3_aa: CASSVGFTGPYEQYF